This T cell receptor (beta chain) was sequenced in a study of patients and donors after allogeneic stem cell transplantation. This clonotype counts as medium-sized. A much more abundant neighbour one base away suggests this may be a read error. CDR3 size: 12 residues. Trimming pared 1 base from V and 7 bases from J, leaving 7 bases between. TCRdb reprocessed the RT-PCR reads via MiXCR and lists one record per CDR3 protein. Of 700 to 850 distinct CDR3 sequences listed, 1% to 1.5% are singletons. What was sequenced was blood, either unsorted or a sorted T cell fraction (not recorded which). The clonotype originates from a human donor who was either an allogeneic HSCT recipient or a stem cell or donor lymphocyte infusion donor (not recorded which). It is not recorded whose cells these are; they may come from a transplant donor. This chain links TRBV12-3 or TRBV12-4 with TRBJ1-2; unclear D gene. The CDR3 coding sequence is TGTGCCAGCAGTTTAGGTTGGCGTGGCTACACCTTC. This sequence encodes CASSLGWRGYTF.